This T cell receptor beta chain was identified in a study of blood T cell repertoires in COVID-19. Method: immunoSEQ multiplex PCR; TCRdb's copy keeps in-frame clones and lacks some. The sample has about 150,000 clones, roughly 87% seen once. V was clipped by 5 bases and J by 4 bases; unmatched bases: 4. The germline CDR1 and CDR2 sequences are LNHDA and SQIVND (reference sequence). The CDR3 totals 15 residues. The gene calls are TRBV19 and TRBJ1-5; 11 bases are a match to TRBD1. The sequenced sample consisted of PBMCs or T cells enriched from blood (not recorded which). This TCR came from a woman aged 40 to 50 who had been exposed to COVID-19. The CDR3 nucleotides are TGTGCCAGTAGTGCCGGGACAGGGGGAAATCAGCCCCAGCATTTT. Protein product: CASSAGTGGNQPQHF.